This T cell receptor beta chain derives from a study of blood T cell repertoires in COVID-19. Study information: Sites across the United States, Italy and Spain contributed samples from acute and convalescent COVID-19.

The CDR3 is 14 amino acids. Germline V lookup: CDR1 SGHDT, CDR2 YYEEEE. Trimming stripped 3 bases from V and 2 bases from J, with 11 bases between. Assay used: immunoSEQ multiplex PCR; TCRdb lists only in-frame clones, some missing. The sample lists around 70,000 clones, roughly 80% occurring once. This chain links TRBV5-6 with TRBJ1-2; the D gene is possibly TRBD1 (6 bases). The clonotype was recovered from a woman in her sixties with acute or convalescent COVID-19. The source material was peripheral blood. CDR3 in amino acids: CASSWRTANYGYTF. For the CDR3, the DNA is TGTGCCAGCAGCTGGAGGACAGCCAACTATGGCTACACCTTC.